The sample holds one count of the clone carrying this T cell receptor beta chain. Its specificity is not known. Only in-frame clones appear in the TCRdb table, and some are missing; sequencing was by immunoSEQ multiplex PCR. The sample includes about 49,000 clones, 90% to 95% seen only once; the top ten take more than 1.2%. This record comes from a study of T cells in tuberculosis. Looking at the study overall: A South African cohort included IGRA-negative adolescents, latently infected IGRA-positive adolescents and adults with active tuberculosis.

The time point is: new active TB diagnosis, blood taken before or within 7 days of starting treatment. Patients were newly diagnosed, HIV-seronegative, and aged 18 or older. Regarding the study as a whole: Smaller alpha distances in active tuberculosis partly reflected shorter CDR3-alpha lengths.

This TCR derives from an adult with tuberculosis. Source: PBMCs, taken at tuberculosis diagnosis.

The CDR3 is CASSPDRNANYGYTF. For the CDR3, the DNA is TGTGCCAGCAGCCCCGACAGAAACGCTAACTATGGCTACACCTTC. The J gene is TRBJ1-2, the V gene TRBV4-2; D is possibly TRBD1 (5 bases). The CDR3 loop spans 15 amino acids. Trimming left V 4 bases short and J 0 bases short, with 12 bases between. The germline V gene encodes CDR1 LGHNA and CDR2 YNFKEQ.